This TCR beta chain was sequenced for a study of blood T cell repertoires in COVID-19. On the study more broadly: Sample material is recorded as cDNA or gDNA derived from T cells, B-cell-depleted T cells, or PBMCs.

Recruited during active infection, patients (from Seattle) were subsequently followed longitudinally. The protocol was immunoSEQ multiplex PCR, while the TCRdb copy is restricted to in-frame clones and leaves out a portion. Among about 200,000 clones listed, about four fifths were seen once. This CDR3 is 14 amino acids long. CDR1 and CDR2 (germline): WSHSY, SAAADI. The V gene lost 8 bases and the J gene lost 7 bases, with 18 bases spanning the gap. The chain employs TRBV10-2 and TRBJ1-5; unclear D gene. This sequence originates from a woman over 75 with COVID-19, enrolled during active disease. What was sequenced was peripheral blood. The CDR3 protein is CASGLSPGDQPQHF. The CDR3 nucleotides are TGCGCCAGCGGTCTGTCCCCAGGTGACCAGCCCCAGCATTTT.